Detailed here is one T cell receptor beta chain. Autoimmune disease history or systemic immunosuppression meant exclusion. The CDR3 runs 19 residues. Germline-derived CDR1 and CDR2 are LGHNA and YNFKEQ. The V end lost 4 bases, the J end lost 0 bases, and 22 bases lay between the germline ends. The data derive from a study of OX40 agonist ivuxolimab in advanced cancers. TCRdb's table, derived via immunoSEQ multiplex PCR, lists solely in-frame clones and lacks some. The sample lists under 85,000 clones; roughly nine tenths were seen once. The receptor was derived from an adult with an advanced solid tumor such as melanoma, head and neck, liver or kidney cancer. The chain has TRBV4-2 and TRBJ2-4, with D maybe TRBD2 (5 bases). The source was CD4+ or CD8+ T cells sorted from blood, collected in a trial of the OX40 agonist ivuxolimab. The CDR3 loop reads CASSPLGVYGDLAKNIQYF. Written as DNA, the CDR3 is TGTGCCAGCAGCCCCTTGGGAGTATACGGAGATCTAGCCAAAAACATTCAGTACTTC.